These 14 T cell receptor beta chains share one sample of origin, sequenced in a study of blood T cells in healthy people across ages. A second PCR of roughly 7 to 11 cycles used a sample-barcoded 5' primer and a J-beta primer mix. TCRdb called the 5' RACE reads again in MiXCR, with one record for every CDR3 protein. The table has about 840,000 distinct CDR3 sequences, 25% to 35% seen once. The sample also formed part of further work on T cells of mothers and their children.

Sequenced sample: blood. The receptors originated from a middle-aged woman in good health.

This clonotype came up many times. CDR3 amino acids: CASSHRDSTSGRAELFF. The CDR3 nucleotides are TGCGCCAGCAGCCATCGCGATTCGACTAGCGGGAGAGCGGAGCTGTTTTTT. This chain links TRBV4-1 with TRBJ2-2, with TRBD2 identical over 12 bases. The CDR3 sequence is 17 residues long. Germline CDR1 reads MGHRA; CDR2 reads YSYEKL. After removal of 3 bases from V and 10 bases from J, the junction contained 12 bases not matched to a gene.

This clonotype was picked up a small number of times. This chain connects TRBV2 to TRBJ2-5; possible D gene TRBD2, 5 bases. Trimming took off 9 bases at V and 2 bases at J, with 16 bases between the two ends. From germline, CDR1 is SNHLY and CDR2 FYNNEI. The CDR3 is 14 residues long. CDR3 sequence reads: CASSPGDLQETQYF. The CDR3 coding sequence is TGTGCCAGTTCTCCCGGGGATTTGCAAGAGACCCAGTACTTC. The variable domain in full, with the rest retrieved from reference TRBV2 and TRBJ2-5, is EPEVTQTPSHQVTQMGQEVILRCVPISNHLYFYWYRQILGQKVEFLVSFYNNEISEKSEIFDDQFSVERPDGSNFTLKIRSTKLEDSAMYFCASSPGDLQETQYFGPGTRLLVL.

This clonotype was found many times. The V gene is TRBV28, the J gene TRBJ2-3; the match to TRBD2 covers 10 bases. The J segment lost 6 bases and the V segment lost 4 bases, leaving 10 bases of the junction unmatched. The CDR3 is 16 amino acids. The germline V gene encodes CDR1 MDHEN and CDR2 SYDVKM. CDR3 loop: CASSSNGLAANDTQYF. In DNA form, the CDR3 reads TGTGCCAGCAGTTCGAACGGACTAGCGGCAAATGATACGCAGTATTTT.

This sequence joins TRBV11-2 and TRBJ2-5, with D possibly called TRBD1 or TRBD2 (5 bases each). Between the trimmed V and J ends, which lost 5 bases and 5 bases, there was a span of 18 bases. The CDR3 length is 15 residues. CDR1 and CDR2 (germline): SGHAT, FQNNGV. The chain's CDR3 is CASSPTSNWGETQYF. The CDR3 nucleotides read TGTGCCAGCAGCCCGACATCCAATTGGGGGGAGACCCAGTACTTC.

This chain links TRBV7-9 with TRBJ2-5; 9 bases are a match to TRBD2. The V and J ends lost 1 base and 11 bases, in that order; junction bases with no gene match: 17. The CDR3 sequence is 17 residues long. Germline CDR1 SEHNR, CDR2 FQNEAQ (reference sequence). This chain's CDR3 is CASSLGPAGGLLNEQYF. The CDR3 nucleotides read TGTGCCAGCAGCTTAGGACCAGCGGGGGGTCTCCTCAATGAGCAGTACTTC.

This clonotype has a count of ten or more. In DNA, the CDR3 is TGTGCCAGCAGTTCAAACCTGGGGGAGCAGTACTTC. It specifies CASSSNLGEQYF. This chain links TRBV12-3 or TRBV12-4 with TRBJ2-7; D is uncertain. The germline V and J ends were trimmed by 4 bases and 7 bases, with 11 bases remaining between them. This CDR3 comprises 12 residues.

This clonotype showed up just a few times. V and J are TRBV5-8 and TRBJ1-2; 7 nucleotides line up with TRBD1. J was trimmed by 4 bases and V by 6 bases; bases with no gene match: 9. Germline V CDR1 and CDR2: SGHTS, YDEGEE. The CDR3 runs 14 residues. The CDR3 DNA reads TGTGCCAGCACACCGGACAGGCTAGGCTATGGCTACACCTTC. Residues: CASTPDRLGYGYTF. The variable domain in full, completed from reference TRBV5-8 and TRBJ1-2, reads EAGVTQSPTHLIKTRGQQATLRCSPISGHTSVYWYQQALGLGLQFLLWYDEGEERNRGNFPPRFSGRQFPNYSSELNVNALELEDSALYLCASTPDRLGYGYTFGSGTRLTVV.

This clonotype has ten or more counts. This chain connects TRBV27 to TRBJ2-1; tentative D call: TRBD2 (6 bases). CDR3 length: 14 residues. V gave up 4 bases and J gave up 10 bases, with 17 bases separating them. Germline V gene sequence: CDR1 MNHEY, CDR2 SMNVEV (reference sequence). The CDR3 DNA is TGTGCCAGCAGTTGGAGGGTAAGACATTCCGAGCAGTTCTTC. Translation gives CASSWRVRHSEQFF.

V and J are TRBV7-2 and TRBJ2-1, with 9 bases aligning to TRBD2. Germline CDR1 SGHTA, CDR2 FQGNSA. The J segment lost 0 bases and the V segment lost 5 bases, leaving 11 bases of the junction unmatched. The CDR3 length is 18 residues. The CDR3 nucleotides are TGTGCCAGCAGCCTGGCCCCTTTAGCGGGGGCCTCCTACAATGAGCAGTTCTTC. This encodes CASSLAPLAGASYNEQFF.

The rearrangement joins TRBV7-6 to TRBJ2-1; D could derive from TRBD1 or TRBD2 (7 bases each). The CDR3 covers 16 residues. V was trimmed by 6 bases and J by 0 bases, leaving 15 bases between them. Germline V gene data show CDR1 as SGHVS and CDR2 as FNYEAQ. The CDR3 bases are TGTGCCAGCAGATCCAGGGGGGGAGGCTCCTACAATGAGCAGTTCTTC. Amino acid sequence: CASRSRGGGSYNEQFF.

This clonotype has at least ten counts. The chain recombines TRBV29-1 with TRBJ2-3; a weak D match, TRBD1 (5 bases). The CDR3 is 12 residues long. Germline V lookup: CDR1 SQVTM, CDR2 ANQGSEA. V was shortened by 4 bases and J by 6 bases, with 11 bases between the two germline ends. The DNA for the CDR3 is TGCAGCGTTGGTGGGGCGGTGGATACGCAGTATTTT. Protein product: CSVGGAVDTQYF.

This chain uses TRBV10-3 with TRBJ1-6; D is undetermined. Germline V gene sequence: CDR1 ENHRY, CDR2 SYGVKD. Trimming cost V 0 bases and J 5 bases, with 8 bases left between them. This CDR3 region has 15 residues. The CDR3 spells CAISESSPNNSPLHF. The CDR3 coding sequence is TGTGCCATCAGTGAGTCGAGCCCAAATAATTCACCCCTCCACTTT.

The rearrangement uses TRBV13 and TRBJ1-3; TRBD1 is a possible D gene (6 bases). The CDR3 contains 13 residues. The V end lost 5 bases, the J end lost 4 bases, and 9 bases lay between the germline ends. Germline values: CDR1 PRHDT, CDR2 FYEKMQ (reference sequence). The CDR3, as DNA: TGTGCCAGCAGCCAGGGGCTCGGAAACACCATATATTTT. It specifies CASSQGLGNTIYF.

The genes are TRBV11-2 and TRBJ2-3; 8 bases are a match to TRBD2. Germline V gene sequence: CDR1 SGHAT, CDR2 FQNNGV. This CDR3 has 17 amino acids. V lost 2 bases and J lost 3; bases outside the gene matches: 10. This chain's CDR3 is CASSLYPGGAGTDTQYF. The CDR3 DNA reads TGTGCCAGCAGCTTATATCCCGGGGGGGCCGGAACAGATACGCAGTATTTT. Using reference TRBV11-2 and TRBJ2-3 for the parts outside the CDR3, the full variable domain is EAGVAQSPRYKIIEKRQSVAFWCNPISGHATLYWYQQILGQGPKLLIQFQNNGVVDDSQLPKDRFSAERLKGVDSTLKIQPAKLEDSAVYLCASSLYPGGAGTDTQYFGPGTRLTVL.